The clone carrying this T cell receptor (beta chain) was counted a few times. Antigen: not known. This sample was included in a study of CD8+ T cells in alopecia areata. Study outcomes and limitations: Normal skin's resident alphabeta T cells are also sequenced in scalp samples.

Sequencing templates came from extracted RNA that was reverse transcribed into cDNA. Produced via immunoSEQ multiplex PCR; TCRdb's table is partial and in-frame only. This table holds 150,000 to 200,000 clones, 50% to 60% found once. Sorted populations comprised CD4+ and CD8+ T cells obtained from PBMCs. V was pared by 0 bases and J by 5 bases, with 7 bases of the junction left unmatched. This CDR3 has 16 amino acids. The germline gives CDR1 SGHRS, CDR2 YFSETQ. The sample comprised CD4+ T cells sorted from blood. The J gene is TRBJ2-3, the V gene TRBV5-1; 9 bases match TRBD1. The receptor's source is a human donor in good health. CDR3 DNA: TGCGCCAGCAGCTTGGGAGGGACAGGGTCAGGAGATACGCAGTATTTT. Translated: CASSLGGTGSGDTQYF.